These T cell receptor beta chains were read from a single sample in a study. TCRdb ran MiXCR on the 5' RACE reads and lists one entry per CDR3 protein. The table shows about 57,000 distinct CDR3 sequences, with 26% occurring only once. The sequencing sample was made of tumor-infiltrating Tregs sorted from the breast tumor. The receptors were gathered from a female donor with breast cancer. Both conserved end residues are part of each CDR3. D genes are given only for firm matches.

CASSPTGMDYGYTF,NA,TRBV12-3/TRBV12-4,TRBJ1-2
CASSPASGSSYNEQFF,TRBD2,TRBV7-9,TRBJ2-1
CASRPLAGLAYNEQFF,TRBD2,TRBV6-2/TRBV6-3,TRBJ2-1
CASRPRTRRLWYYGYTF,NA,TRBV12-3/TRBV12-4,TRBJ1-2
CASSLIGQSSGNTIYF,NA,TRBV12-3/TRBV12-4,TRBJ1-3
CASRTIRDSNNEQFF,TRBD1,TRBV6-6,TRBJ2-1
CASSMVWTSGYNEQFF,TRBD2,TRBV19,TRBJ2-1
CASSPGYSTDTQYF,NA,TRBV5-4,TRBJ2-3
CSVSTGGGGELFF,TRBD1,TRBV29-1,TRBJ2-2
CASSRTSGSYEQYF,TRBD2,TRBV7-2,TRBJ2-7
CASSRRTSGRNYEQYF,TRBD2,TRBV6-5,TRBJ2-7
CSTTGTSAYNEQFF,TRBD2,TRBV20-1,TRBJ2-1
CTSSPGLTTGELFF,NA,TRBV7-3,TRBJ2-2
CASSRQPGTSVHEQYF,TRBD2,TRBV5-1,TRBJ2-7
CSAREEFTDTQYF,NA,TRBV20-1,TRBJ2-3
CSVRHGRETQYF,NA,TRBV29-1,TRBJ2-5
CASKSTGTDTQYF,NA,TRBV12-3/TRBV12-4,TRBJ2-3
CASSPTPGRRGLGNEQFF,TRBD2,TRBV5-1,TRBJ2-1
CASSRGLAGVSKNIQYF,TRBD2,TRBV3-1,TRBJ2-4
CSARGRDKNIQYF,NA,TRBV20-1,TRBJ2-4
CASSWGGHLSYEQYF,NA,TRBV4-2,TRBJ2-7
CASSSTGHTDTQNF,NA,TRBV9,TRBJ2-3
CASSFLRGGPTDTQYF,NA,TRBV12-3/TRBV12-4,TRBJ2-3
CASSGNGEETQYF,NA,TRBV2,TRBJ2-5
CASSKTSDYNEQFF,TRBD2,TRBV7-3,TRBJ2-1
CASSPLGGETQYF,NA,TRBV5-5,TRBJ2-5
CASSPYFGTSQETQYF,NA,TRBV5-1,TRBJ2-5
CSGRGSYNEQFF,NA,TRBV20-1,TRBJ2-1
CASSPIRQSTTDTQYF,NA,TRBV27,TRBJ2-3
CSAQMPGSSSEQYF,NA,TRBV20-1,TRBJ2-7
CSANRAGTGGEKLFF,TRBD1,TRBV20-1,TRBJ1-4
CASSLGLAGKETQYF,TRBD2,TRBV7-2,TRBJ2-5
CASSLMGTSPLHF,NA,TRBV7-9,TRBJ1-6
CASSVVGGGADTQYF,TRBD2,TRBV28,TRBJ2-3
CASSTWLPGQGSYNEQFF,TRBD1,TRBV7-9,TRBJ2-1
CAWSAGIFTDTQYF,NA,TRBV30,TRBJ2-3
CAIVVAGALAKNIQYF,TRBD2,TRBV7-7,TRBJ2-4
CASSLQGTHSPLHF,NA,TRBV27,TRBJ1-6
CASSPTSGGLEQFF,TRBD2,TRBV7-2,TRBJ2-1
CASSYSREGGEKLFF,NA,TRBV6-5,TRBJ1-4